This T cell receptor (beta chain) is from a study of blood T cells in healthy people across ages. Study-wide results and caveats: TCR beta diversity was tightly associated with the proportion of naive T cells. CMV status of donors was unknown, possibly confounding expanded clonotype changes. When set beside aged donors, long-lived donors presented more naive CD4+ cells and higher diversity.

Germline V gives CDR1 ENHRY, CDR2 SYGVKD. The CDR3 totals 12 residues. Trimming stripped 4 bases from V and 10 bases from J, with 11 bases between. This clonotype was picked up a small number of times. Its antigen is as yet unknown. A sample-barcoded 5' primer and a J-beta primer mix were used in a second PCR of roughly 7 to 12 cycles. A template-switch adaptor that had 12 random nucleotides put a tag on each cDNA molecule. One entry per CDR3 protein, called by TCRdb with MiXCR from the 5' RACE reads. The sample lists some 700,000 distinct CDR3 sequences, about a fifth occurring once. The source of this sequence is a man in his 70s in good health. The sample consisted of blood. The chain carries TRBV10-3 and TRBJ2-1; no clear D gene. The chain's CDR3 is CAISGIEEEQFF. In DNA, the CDR3 is TGTGCCATCAGTGGGATCGAGGAGGAGCAGTTCTTC.